Below are 22 T cell receptor beta chains sequenced from a single sample in a study of vaccination and CD4 T cells after COVID-19. Antigens for these TCRs are unknown. Treatment denoted: roughly 11-day PBMC culture with coronavirus spike peptide pools or control peptides (ViraFEST assay). At the Johns Hopkins FTIC core, DNA taken from cultured CD4+ T cells was sequenced by way of the Oncomine TCR Beta short-read assay. TCRdb itself ran the PCR reads through MiXCR, one entry per CDR3 protein. The sample lists thousands of distinct CDR3 sequences; 61% were seen once. The sample consisted of CD4+ T cells from blood, cultured in vitro. The source of these receptors is a human donor who had recovered from COVID-19.

V usage is TRBV27 and J usage is TRBJ2-1; 7 bases match TRBD2. With 5 bases clipped from V and 0 bases from J, the junction kept 10 bases outside the gene matches. The germline V gene has CDR1 MNHEY and CDR2 SMNVEV (reference sequence). CDR3 length: 17 residues. The CDR3 loop reads CASSVLHAGVSYNEQFF. The CDR3 DNA sequence: TGTGCCAGCAGTGTACTCCATGCGGGAGTCTCCTACAATGAGCAGTTCTTC.

J is TRBJ2-7 and V is TRBV7-2; 7 bases are a match to TRBD2. The trim removed 3 bases at V and 6 bases at J, leaving 8 bases unmatched. The length of the CDR3 is 14 residues. Per germline, CDR1 SGHTA and CDR2 FQGNSA. The CDR3 DNA reads as TGTGCCAGCAGCTTTGTGAGGGAGGGCCCCGAGCAGTACTTC. This encodes CASSFVREGPEQYF.

The chain joins TRBV18 to TRBJ2-5; possible D gene TRBD2, 6 bases. Between the trimmed V and J ends, which lost 3 bases and 5 bases, there was a span of 10 bases. This CDR3 is 13 amino acids long. Germline V gene sequence: CDR1 KGHSH, CDR2 LQKENI. CDR3 DNA sequence: TGTGCCAGCTCACCGGGGACTTTCGAGACCCAGTACTTC. This translates into CASSPGTFETQYF.

V gene TRBV6-1 combines with J gene TRBJ1-1; weak D call: TRBD1 (5 bases). This CDR3 has 15 residues. The ends were cut back, 6 bases at V and 0 bases at J, with 14 bases in the middle. The germline V gene has CDR1 MNHNS and CDR2 SASEGT. DNA of the CDR3: TGTGCCAGCAGCACCGTCCAGGGAATGAACACTGAAGCTTTCTTT. It yields the protein CASSTVQGMNTEAFF.

The V gene is TRBV7-9, the J gene TRBJ2-6, with 8 bases matching TRBD2. The CDR3 has 17 residues. J gave up 1 base and V 8 bases, and 10 bases lay outside the gene matches. CDR1 and CDR2 from the germline V gene are SEHNR and FQNEAQ (reference sequence). The CDR3 protein is CASSGGQPASGANVLTF. The CDR3 nucleotides read TGTGCCAGCTCGGGGGGGCAGCCAGCTTCTGGGGCCAACGTCCTGACTTTC.

The chain carries TRBV20-1 and TRBJ1-5; 10 nucleotides match TRBD1. Germline CDR1 and CDR2: DFQATT and SNEGSKA (reference sequence). CDR3 size: 18 residues. The junction had 9 bases not matched to a gene; V was cut back by 0 bases and J by 1 base. The DNA for the CDR3 is TGCAGTGCTAGAGAAGGGACAGGGGCTAGGTTCAGCAATCAGCCCCAGCATTTT. This encodes CSAREGTGARFSNQPQHF.

The V and J genes are TRBV5-1 and TRBJ2-5; 8 bases map to TRBD2. Looked up from germline, CDR1 is SGHRS and CDR2 is YFSETQ. The CDR3 contains 16 residues. J gave up 5 bases and V 0 bases, and 9 bases lay outside the gene matches. The CDR3 region has the DNA TGCGCCAGCAGCTTGGACAGCGGGAGTCTTCCGGAGACCCAGTACTTC. Its translation: CASSLDSGSLPETQYF.

This clonotype was observed a handful of times. The V and J genes are TRBV7-2 and TRBJ1-5; the D gene is possibly TRBD1 (5 bases). This CDR3 contains 16 residues. Germline CDR1 reads SGHTA; CDR2 reads FQGNSA. Trimming took off 4 bases at V and 6 bases at J, with 19 bases between the two ends. The CDR3 protein is CASSSRGGGMGQPQHF. CDR3 nucleotides: TGTGCCAGCAGCTCCCGGGGGGGAGGAATGGGTCAGCCCCAGCATTTT.

Only a few counts were recorded for this clonotype. The J gene is TRBJ2-7, the V gene TRBV7-9; 9 nucleotides align to TRBD2. This CDR3 contains 20 residues. CDR1 and CDR2 from the germline V gene are SEHNR and FQNEAQ (reference sequence). Germline trimming cut 1 base from V and 5 bases from J; bases unmatched to any gene: 21. CDR3 coding DNA: TGTGCCAGCAGCTTAGTATATTTGGGGACTAGCATTGGGGGATCGGACGAGCAGTACTTC. Translated, it gives CASSLVYLGTSIGGSDEQYF.

This chain links TRBV6-1 with TRBJ2-5; TRBD1 agrees at 9 bases. After removal of 10 bases from V and 5 bases from J, the junction contained 5 bases not matched to a gene. The CDR3 totals 12 residues. Germline CDR1 reads MNHNS; CDR2 reads SASEGT. The CDR3: CATSGQGETQYF. The CDR3 coding sequence is TGTGCCACCTCGGGACAGGGCGAGACCCAGTACTTC.

This chain connects TRBV6-1 to TRBJ2-2; maybe TRBD2 (6 bases). The CDR3 runs 13 residues. Germline CDR1 reads MNHNS; CDR2 reads SASEGT. The V and J ends lost 7 bases and 5 bases respectively, with 11 bases between them. The CDR3 spells CASTGGLTGELFF. CDR3 DNA: TGTGCCAGCACCGGGGGACTGACCGGGGAGCTGTTTTTT.

The chain is built from TRBV2 and TRBJ1-1; no clear D. Trimming pared 7 bases from V and 1 base from J, leaving 10 bases between. Germline-derived CDR1 and CDR2 are SNHLY and FYNNEI. The CDR3 is 13 amino acids. Here the CDR3 reads CASNGRSNTEAFF. CDR3 DNA sequence: TGTGCCAGCAATGGACGGTCGAACACTGAAGCTTTCTTT.

The genes are TRBV20-1 and TRBJ2-5, with D tentatively TRBD2 (5 bases). V was shortened by 0 bases and J by 6 bases, with 14 bases between the two germline ends. In germline, CDR1 is DFQATT, CDR2 SNEGSKA (reference sequence). This CDR3 region has 14 residues. The CDR3 region is CSAREVDSEKTQYF. The DNA of the CDR3 is TGCAGTGCTAGAGAGGTGGATAGCGAGAAGACCCAGTACTTC.

Only a few counts were recorded for this clonotype. The genes are TRBV24-1 and TRBJ2-3; TRBD2 matches at 9 bases. The CDR3 spans 15 residues. Germline V CDR1 and CDR2: KGHDR, SFDVKD. The V segment lost 5 bases and the J segment 5 bases; nucleotides outside the gene matches: 7. The CDR3 loop is CATSGGRLAVDTQYF. The CDR3 DNA reads TGTGCCACCAGTGGGGGACGACTAGCGGTAGATACGCAGTATTTT.

This clonotype has just a few counts. The chain carries TRBV20-1 and TRBJ2-7, with a tentative D call TRBD1 (7 bases). The germline CDR1 and CDR2 sequences are DFQATT and SNEGSKA (reference sequence). The germline V and J ends were trimmed by 5 bases and 2 bases, with 13 bases remaining between them. CDR3 length: 13 amino acids. CDR3 protein: CSARAGGTYEQYF. For the CDR3, the DNA is TGCAGTGCTCGGGCAGGGGGGACCTACGAGCAGTACTTC.

The sample holds a few counts of this clonotype. V gene TRBV21-1 combines with J gene TRBJ2-7; TRBD1 reflects the table's D call only, with no check against the DNA. TRBV21-1 is a documented pseudogene. The length of the CDR3 is 15 residues. The CDR3 protein is CASSKSRGANYEQYF. As DNA, the CDR3 is TGTGCCAGCAGCAAAAGTCGGGGCGCCAACTACGAGCAGTACTTC.

This clonotype was observed a few times. The chain carries TRBV2 and TRBJ1-6, with unresolved D. Germline V lookup: CDR1 SNHLY, CDR2 FYNNEI. V gave up 3 bases and J gave up 4 bases, with 13 bases separating them. CDR3 length: 16 amino acids. The CDR3 loop reads CASSEGWRVYNSPLHF. In DNA, the CDR3 is TGTGCCAGCAGTGAGGGTTGGAGGGTTTATAATTCACCCCTCCACTTT.

This clonotype was counted a few times. The chain combines TRBV6-5 with TRBJ2-3; D not certain. Germline CDR1 reads MNHEY; CDR2 reads SVGAGI. Trimming pared 4 bases from V and 5 bases from J, leaving 10 bases between. The CDR3 has 13 amino acids. Here the CDR3 DNA reads TGTGCCAGCAGTTTAGTTGTTAGAGATACGCAGTATTTT. It specifies CASSLVVRDTQYF.

This clonotype has a handful of counts. The V gene is TRBV6-1, the J gene TRBJ1-5, with 9 bases lining up with TRBD1. The CDR3 consists of 14 residues. Unmatched junction bases numbered 7, after V lost 6 bases and J lost 7 bases. Germline CDR1 and CDR2: MNHNS and SASEGT. The CDR3 here is CASRTGGAWQPQHF. The CDR3 coding sequence is TGTGCCAGCAGAACAGGGGGCGCATGGCAGCCCCAGCATTTT.

The chain uses TRBV11-1 and TRBJ2-1; 9 nucleotides line up with TRBD2. Trimming took 3 bases from V and 1 from J; bases not matched to a gene: 4. The length of the CDR3 is 16 residues. CDR1 and CDR2 (germline): SGHAT, FQDESV (reference sequence). CDR3 loop: CASSLGGRGSYNEQFF. As DNA, the CDR3 is TGTGCCAGCAGCTTGGGCGGGAGGGGTTCCTACAATGAGCAGTTCTTC.

This sequence joins TRBV6-1 and TRBJ1-6; TRBD1 matches 9 bases. V was pared by 7 bases and J by 7 bases, with 8 bases of the junction left unmatched. Germline V gene sequence: CDR1 MNHNS, CDR2 SASEGT. This CDR3 is built from 15 residues. The CDR3 DNA is TGTGCCAGCACTACCGGGGACAGGGTAAATTCACCCCTCCACTTT. This encodes CASTTGDRVNSPLHF.

The table lists this clonotype with a count of one. This chain connects TRBV2 to TRBJ2-5; no clear D. CDR1 is SNHLY, CDR2 FYNNEI, per germline. This CDR3 region has 14 residues. V shed 4 bases and J shed 1 base, with 10 bases lying between them. CDR3 region: CASSAKVGQETQYF. Written as DNA, the CDR3 is TGTGCCAGCAGTGCTAAAGTGGGCCAAGAGACCCAGTACTTC.